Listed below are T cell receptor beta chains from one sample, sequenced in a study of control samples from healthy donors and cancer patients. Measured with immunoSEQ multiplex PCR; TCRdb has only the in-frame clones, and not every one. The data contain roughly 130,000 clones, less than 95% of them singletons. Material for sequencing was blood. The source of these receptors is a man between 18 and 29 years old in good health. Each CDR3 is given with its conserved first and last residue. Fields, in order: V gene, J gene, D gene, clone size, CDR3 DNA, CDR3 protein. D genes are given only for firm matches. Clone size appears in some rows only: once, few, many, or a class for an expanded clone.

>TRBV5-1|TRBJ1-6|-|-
TGCGCCAGCAGCTTGTTTGGGTCGAACAATTCACCCCTCCACTTT
CASSLFGSNNSPLHF
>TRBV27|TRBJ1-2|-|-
TGTGCCAGCAGTTTTGGGGGCGGGAACTATGGCTACACCTTC
CASSFGGGNYGYTF
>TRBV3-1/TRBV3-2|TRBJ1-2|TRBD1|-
TGTGCCAGCAGCCCGACGACAGGGGGTAACTATGGCTACACCTTC
CASSPTTGGNYGYTF
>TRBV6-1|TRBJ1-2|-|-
TGTGCCAGCAGTGAACGCCCAGGGCCCTATGGCTACACCTTC
CASSERPGPYGYTF
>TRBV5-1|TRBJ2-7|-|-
TGCGCCAGCAGCTTGGCCCCAGGGGTGGCCTACGAGCAGTACTTC
CASSLAPGVAYEQYF
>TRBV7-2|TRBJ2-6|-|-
TGTGCCAGCAGCTTAGGAGGGGCCAACGTCCTGACTTTC
CASSLGGANVLTF
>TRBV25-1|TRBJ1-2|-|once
TGTGCCAGCAGTGACTCCCCGGGAGGACCGGTTGGCTACACCTTC
CASSDSPGGPVGYTF
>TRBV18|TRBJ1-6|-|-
TGTGCCAGCTCACCGAGCGGGGGCATTAATTCACCCCTCCACTTT
CASSPSGGINSPLHF
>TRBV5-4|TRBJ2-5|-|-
TGTGCCAGCAGCTTGGCCAGTGTGGAAGAGACCCAGTACTTC
CASSLASVEETQYF
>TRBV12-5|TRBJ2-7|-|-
TGTGCTAGTGGTTTAGGGTTCCGACTAGACTACGAGCAGTACTTC
CASGLGFRLDYEQYF
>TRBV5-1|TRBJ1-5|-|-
TGCGCCAGCAGCTTGGGACTCAATCAGCCCCAGCATTTT
CASSLGLNQPQHF
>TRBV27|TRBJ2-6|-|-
TGTGCCAGCAGTTCCGACAGCTCTGGGGCCAACGTCCTGACTTTC
CASSSDSSGANVLTF
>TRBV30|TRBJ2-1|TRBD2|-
TGTGCCTGGAGTTCCGGGACTAGCGGGGGGAATGAGCAGTTCTTC
CAWSSGTSGGNEQFF
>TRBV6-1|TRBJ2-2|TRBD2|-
TGTGCCAGCAGTGAAGCGCGGACTAGCGGTACCGGGGAGCTGTTTTTT
CASSEARTSGTGELFF
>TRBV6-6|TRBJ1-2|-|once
TGTGCCAGCAGTTACTCGCGAGGGTATGGCTACACCTTC
CASSYSRGYGYTF
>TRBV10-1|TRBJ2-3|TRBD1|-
TGCGCCAGCAGTGAGACGACAGGGGAGGTGACGCAGTATTTT
CASSETTGEVTQYF
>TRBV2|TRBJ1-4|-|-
TGTGCCAGCAGTGCGGACAGTGAAAAACTGTTTTTT
CASSADSEKLFF
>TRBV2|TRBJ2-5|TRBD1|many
TGTGCCAGCAGTGAAAATCCCAGGGGGATGGAGACCCAGTACTTC
CASSENPRGMETQYF
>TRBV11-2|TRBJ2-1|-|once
TGTGCCAGCAGTTTTAGAGCCAGATCTTCCTCCTACAATGAGCAGTTCTTC
CASSFRARSSSYNEQFF
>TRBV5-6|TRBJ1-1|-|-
TGTGCCAGCAGCTTCGGAGGCATGAACACTGAAGCTTTCTTT
CASSFGGMNTEAFF
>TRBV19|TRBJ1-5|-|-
TGTGCCAGTAGTACCCTCCTCGGTGGCAATCAGCCCCAGCATTTT
CASSTLLGGNQPQHF
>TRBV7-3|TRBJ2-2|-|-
TGTGCCAGCAGCTTAACTCCTAAGGGGACGGGGACCGGGGAGCTGTTTTTT
CASSLTPKGTGTGELFF
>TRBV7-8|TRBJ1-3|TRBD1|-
TGTGCCAGCAGCCCGACAGGGGGAGGAAACACCATATATTTT
CASSPTGGGNTIYF
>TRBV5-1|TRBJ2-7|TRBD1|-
TGCGCCAGCACTCTCCGGGACAGGGCTACCGAGCAGTACTTC
CASTLRDRATEQYF
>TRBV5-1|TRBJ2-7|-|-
TGCGCCAGCAGCTTCGGGACCCACTACGAGCAGTACTTC
CASSFGTHYEQYF
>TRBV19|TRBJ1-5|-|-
TGTGCCAGTAGAACGACAGACTATCAGCCCCAGCATTTT
CASRTTDYQPQHF
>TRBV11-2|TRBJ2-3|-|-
TGTGCCAGCACAAATTGGGACGTAGATACGCAGTATTTT
CASTNWDVDTQYF
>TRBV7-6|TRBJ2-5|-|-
TGTGCCAGCAGTCATGGATGGGGCATACAAGAGACCCAGTACTTC
CASSHGWGIQETQYF
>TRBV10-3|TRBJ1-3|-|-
TGTGCCATCAGTGACGGGGGGCATAGTGGAAACACCATATATTTT
CAISDGGHSGNTIYF
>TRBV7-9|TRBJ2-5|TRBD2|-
TGTGCCAGCAGCTTTACACCGCGGGGGGAGACCCAGTACTTC
CASSFTPRGETQYF
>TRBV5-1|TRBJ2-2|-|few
TGCGCCAGCAACTCGGTCAGCTTAACCGGGGAGCTGTTTTTT
CASNSVSLTGELFF
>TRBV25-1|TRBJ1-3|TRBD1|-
TGTGCCAGCAGTGGACAGGGAAGGACTGGAAACACCATATATTTT
CASSGQGRTGNTIYF
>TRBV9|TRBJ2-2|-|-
TGTGCCAGCAGCCCCCTCGCGAACACCGGGGAGCTGTTTTTT
CASSPLANTGELFF
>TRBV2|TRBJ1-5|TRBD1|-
TGTGCCAGCAGTACCCTCGGGACAGTCAATCAGCCCCAGCATTTT
CASSTLGTVNQPQHF
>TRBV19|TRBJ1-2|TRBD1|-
TGTGCCAGTAGTAGGGGACAGAGCCTTTTTATCACCTTC
CASSRGQSLFITF
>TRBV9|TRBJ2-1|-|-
TGTGCCAGCAGCGTATTCTCGACAGCGAGCTCCTACAATGAGCAGTTCTTC
CASSVFSTASSYNEQFF
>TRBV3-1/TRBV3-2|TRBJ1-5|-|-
TGTGCCAGCAGCCAAGTTCCGGGAAGACAACAGCCCCAGCATTTT
CASSQVPGRQQPQHF
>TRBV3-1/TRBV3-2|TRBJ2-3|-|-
TGTGCCAGCAGCCGCCGGGGGACCGGCACAGATACGCAGTATTTT
CASSRRGTGTDTQYF
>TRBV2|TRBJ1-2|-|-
TGTGCCAGCAGTGATCCCGGGAACTATGGCTACACCTTC
CASSDPGNYGYTF
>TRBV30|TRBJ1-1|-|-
TGTGCCTGGAGTTCCTACAGGCCGAACACTGAAGCTTTCTTT
CAWSSYRPNTEAFF
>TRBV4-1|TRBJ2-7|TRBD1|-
TGCGCCAGCAGCCAAGAGCTACAGGGGTCCGACGAGCAGTACTTC
CASSQELQGSDEQYF
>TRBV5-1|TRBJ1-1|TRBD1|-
TGCGCCAGCAGCATGGGGGACAGGGCGGACACTGAAGCTTTCTTT
CASSMGDRADTEAFF